The rows below give T cell receptor beta chains drawn from one sample of a study of cytomegalovirus exposure and HLA in healthy donors. The table came from immunoSEQ multiplex PCR; TCRdb's copy has only in-frame clones and leaves some out. Of around 150,000 clones listed, around 72% are singletons. The sample comprised PBMCs. These receptors came from a man aged 40-49 years in good health and CMV-seropositive. The CDR3 runs from the conserved cysteine through the conserved F or W. Each record gives: J gene, clone size, V gene, D gene, CDR3 protein, CDR3 DNA. A D gene is named only where the DNA matches it firmly. The size of a clone is reported for some rows only, either as once, few or many, or as a class for expanded clones.

J: TRBJ2-3
size: -
V: TRBV6-1
D: TRBD2
CDR3: CASSAGTSDTDTQYF
DNA: TGTGCCAGCAGCGCCGGGACTAGCGATACAGATACGCAGTATTTT

J: TRBJ2-1
size: -
V: TRBV6-4
D: TRBD2
CDR3: CASSVAGGRNEQFF
DNA: TGTGCCAGCAGTGTAGCGGGGGGGCGCAATGAGCAGTTCTTC

J: TRBJ1-6
size: -
V: TRBV6-5
D: -
CDR3: CASSYSGKNNSPLHF
DNA: TGTGCCAGCAGTTACTCCGGGAAAAATAATTCACCCCTCCACTTT

J: TRBJ2-2
size: -
V: TRBV27
D: -
CDR3: CASRVNVITGELFF
DNA: TGTGCCAGCAGGGTGAATGTGATCACCGGGGAGCTGTTTTTT

J: TRBJ1-1
size: few
V: TRBV19
D: -
CDR3: CASSKLTVTLNTEAFF
DNA: TGTGCCAGTAGTAAGCTGACAGTGACCTTAAACACTGAAGCTTTCTTT

J: TRBJ1-1
size: -
V: TRBV7-9
D: -
CDR3: CASSPKGAEAFF
DNA: TGTGCCAGCAGCCCCAAGGGGGCTGAAGCTTTCTTT

J: TRBJ2-1
size: -
V: TRBV5-1
D: TRBD1
CDR3: CASSLGGGNSYNEQFF
DNA: TGCGCCAGCAGCTTGGGAGGGGGCAACTCCTACAATGAGCAGTTCTTC

J: TRBJ1-4
size: -
V: TRBV7-9
D: TRBD1
CDR3: CASSPRDRGYLEKLFF
DNA: TGTGCCAGCAGCCCTCGGGACAGGGGGTATTTGGAAAAACTGTTTTTT

J: TRBJ1-2
size: -
V: TRBV7-9
D: -
CDR3: CASSTGLANYGYTF
DNA: TGTGCCAGCAGCACAGGATTAGCTAACTATGGCTACACCTTC

J: TRBJ1-4
size: few
V: TRBV30
D: -
CDR3: CAWTGGQGEKLFF
DNA: TGTGCCTGGACCGGGGGGCAAGGAGAAAAACTGTTTTTT

J: TRBJ1-1
size: few
V: TRBV2
D: -
CDR3: CASSVGVEAFF
DNA: TGTGCCAGCAGTGTCGGGGTTGAAGCTTTCTTT

J: TRBJ2-7
size: -
V: TRBV11-2
D: -
CDR3: CASSLNLGQSEQYF
DNA: TGTGCCAGCAGCTTAAATCTTGGGCAGAGCGAGCAGTACTTC

J: TRBJ1-4
size: -
V: TRBV7-2
D: -
CDR3: CASSERVFGEKLFF
DNA: TGTGCCAGCAGCGAGAGGGTGTTCGGTGAAAAACTGTTTTTT

J: TRBJ1-6
size: few
V: TRBV11-2
D: TRBD1
CDR3: CASSPLTGWSPLHF
DNA: TGTGCCAGCAGCCCGCTGACAGGGTGGTCACCCCTCCACTTT

J: TRBJ1-6
size: once
V: TRBV9
D: TRBD1
CDR3: CASSFYSGTGGSPLHF
DNA: TGTGCCAGCAGCTTCTACTCCGGGACAGGGGGTTCACCCCTCCACTTT

J: TRBJ2-1
size: -
V: TRBV18
D: TRBD1
CDR3: CASSPSGTGYNEQFF
DNA: TGTGCCAGCTCACCTTCCGGGACAGGTTACAATGAGCAGTTCTTC

J: TRBJ1-1
size: -
V: TRBV5-4
D: -
CDR3: CASSLAAGSMNTEAFF
DNA: TGTGCCAGCAGCTTGGCCGCGGGCTCTATGAACACTGAAGCTTTCTTT

J: TRBJ1-2
size: -
V: TRBV10-3
D: -
CDR3: CAISEGLHYGYTF
DNA: TGTGCCATCAGTGAAGGACTACACTATGGCTACACCTTC

J: TRBJ1-2
size: -
V: TRBV30
D: -
CDR3: CAWSPRLSYGYTF
DNA: TGTGCCTGGAGCCCGAGGTTGTCCTATGGCTACACCTTC

J: TRBJ2-7
size: -
V: TRBV7-9
D: TRBD1
CDR3: CASSIPGQGAPYEQYF
DNA: TGTGCCAGCAGCATACCGGGACAGGGGGCGCCTTACGAGCAGTACTTC

J: TRBJ2-6
size: -
V: TRBV27
D: -
CDR3: CASSLSPTGSKLSGANVLTF
DNA: TGTGCCAGCAGTTTATCCCCGACGGGATCGAAGTTATCTGGGGCCAACGTCCTGACTTTC

J: TRBJ1-6
size: -
V: TRBV30
D: -
CDR3: CAWGDWDSPLHF
DNA: TGTGCCTGGGGGGACTGGGATTCACCCCTCCACTTT

J: TRBJ1-1
size: -
V: TRBV5-6
D: -
CDR3: CASSLFRSGNTEAFF
DNA: TGTGCCAGCAGCTTGTTCCGCTCAGGGAACACTGAAGCTTTCTTT

J: TRBJ2-1
size: -
V: TRBV7-2
D: TRBD1
CDR3: CASSPQGSTYNEQFF
DNA: TGTGCCAGCAGCCCACAGGGGTCTACCTACAATGAGCAGTTCTTC

J: TRBJ1-6
size: -
V: TRBV10-3
D: -
CDR3: CAISGDKIGSPLHF
DNA: TGTGCCATCAGTGGGGACAAGATAGGTTCACCCCTCCACTTT

J: TRBJ1-5
size: -
V: TRBV9
D: TRBD1
CDR3: CASSPSDRSNQPQHF
DNA: TGTGCCAGCAGCCCTTCGGACAGGTCAAATCAGCCCCAGCATTTT

J: TRBJ2-7
size: -
V: TRBV30
D: -
CDR3: CAWSGVAREQYF
DNA: TGTGCCTGGAGTGGCGTAGCCCGGGAGCAGTACTTC

J: TRBJ2-7
size: -
V: TRBV7-8
D: TRBD1
CDR3: CASSLGTGPSYEQYF
DNA: TGTGCCAGCAGCTTGGGGACAGGCCCATCCTACGAGCAGTACTTC

J: TRBJ1-1
size: -
V: TRBV28
D: TRBD1
CDR3: CASSLGTGRTNTEAFF
DNA: TGTGCCAGCAGTCTCGGGACAGGGAGGACGAACACTGAAGCTTTCTTT

J: TRBJ1-6
size: -
V: TRBV19
D: -
CDR3: CASTLTAYNSPLHF
DNA: TGTGCCAGTACCCTGACAGCATATAATTCACCCCTCCACTTT

J: TRBJ1-2
size: -
V: TRBV28
D: -
CDR3: CASKVGKTNYGYTF
DNA: TGTGCCAGCAAGGTCGGGAAAACTAACTATGGCTACACCTTC

J: TRBJ2-2
size: -
V: TRBV5-5
D: TRBD1
CDR3: CASSFGIVETGETGELFF
DNA: TGTGCCAGCAGCTTTGGTATCGTGGAGACAGGGGAGACCGGGGAGCTGTTTTTT

J: TRBJ1-2
size: -
V: TRBV4-2
D: -
CDR3: CASSPPSDYGYTF
DNA: TGTGCCAGCAGCCCCCCCTCCGACTATGGCTACACCTTC

J: TRBJ2-5
size: -
V: TRBV5-1
D: -
CDR3: CASSEYQETQYF
DNA: TGCGCCAGCAGCGAGTACCAAGAGACCCAGTACTTC

J: TRBJ2-1
size: -
V: TRBV11-1
D: -
CDR3: CASSFQGLQDEQFF
DNA: TGTGCCAGCAGCTTTCAGGGCCTTCAGGATGAGCAGTTCTTC

J: TRBJ1-5
size: once
V: TRBV7-9
D: -
CDR3: CASSKGDQPQHF
DNA: TGTGCCAGCAGCAAGGGGGACCAGCCCCAGCATTTT

J: TRBJ2-3
size: -
V: TRBV6-1
D: TRBD2
CDR3: CASSEERGGTDTQYF
DNA: TGTGCCAGCAGTGAAGAGCGGGGGGGCACAGATACGCAGTATTTT

J: TRBJ2-3
size: -
V: TRBV30
D: -
CDR3: CAGAQGSADTQYF
DNA: TGTGCCGGGGCACAGGGAAGCGCAGATACGCAGTATTTT

J: TRBJ2-2
size: -
V: TRBV7-3
D: -
CDR3: CASSLKVLGVSGAGELFF
DNA: TGTGCCAGCAGCTTAAAGGTCTTGGGGGTATCGGGAGCCGGGGAGCTGTTTTTT

J: TRBJ1-2
size: -
V: TRBV27
D: -
CDR3: CASSSIAQGFNYGYTF
DNA: TGTGCCAGCAGTTCTATTGCGCAGGGGTTTAACTATGGCTACACCTTC

J: TRBJ2-5
size: once
V: TRBV2
D: TRBD2
CDR3: CASKGLAETQYF
DNA: TGTGCCAGCAAGGGACTAGCAGAGACCCAGTACTTC

J: TRBJ2-7
size: once
V: TRBV5-1
D: -
CDR3: CASSLAWGPYEQYF
DNA: TGCGCCAGCAGCTTGGCGTGGGGGCCCTACGAGCAGTACTTC

J: TRBJ2-3
size: -
V: TRBV7-9
D: -
CDR3: CASSLDGGAGGTQYF
DNA: TGTGCCAGCAGCTTAGATGGGGGGGCTGGGGGCACGCAGTATTTT

J: TRBJ2-3
size: -
V: TRBV29-1
D: -
CDR3: CSVAPAADTQYF
DNA: TGCAGCGTTGCGCCAGCGGCAGATACGCAGTATTTT

J: TRBJ1-5
size: few
V: TRBV7-2
D: -
CDR3: CASSSGGDVRRNQPQHF
DNA: TGTGCCAGCAGCTCGGGCGGGGATGTCAGAAGGAATCAGCCCCAGCATTTT

J: TRBJ2-1
size: -
V: TRBV15
D: -
CDR3: CATSPHSNEQFF
DNA: TGTGCCACCAGCCCCCACAGCAATGAGCAGTTCTTC

J: TRBJ2-1
size: few
V: TRBV5-1
D: -
CDR3: CASSRATSPYNEQFF
DNA: TGCGCCAGCAGCCGCGCCACTAGTCCCTACAATGAGCAGTTCTTC

J: TRBJ2-6
size: few
V: TRBV30
D: TRBD1
CDR3: CAWVAGTGLSGANVLTF
DNA: TGTGCCTGGGTGGCCGGGACAGGGCTCTCTGGGGCCAACGTCCTGACTTTC

J: TRBJ2-2
size: -
V: TRBV7-3
D: -
CDR3: CASSTTPGHANTGELFF
DNA: TGTGCCAGCAGCACCACACCCGGACATGCGAACACCGGGGAGCTGTTTTTT

J: TRBJ2-5
size: -
V: TRBV7-8
D: TRBD1
CDR3: CASSLGGQQETQYF
DNA: TGTGCCAGCAGCTTAGGGGGACAGCAAGAGACCCAGTACTTC

J: TRBJ1-1
size: -
V: TRBV2
D: TRBD1
CDR3: CASSPRTGLMNTEAFF
DNA: TGTGCCAGCAGTCCCCGGACAGGGCTCATGAACACTGAAGCTTTCTTT

J: TRBJ2-5
size: few
V: TRBV4-3
D: TRBD1
CDR3: CASSPQGQETQYF
DNA: TGCGCCAGCAGCCCACAGGGGCAAGAGACCCAGTACTTC

J: TRBJ2-1
size: -
V: TRBV6-5
D: -
CDR3: CASSRGRLEFF
DNA: TGTGCCAGCAGTAGGGGAAGACTGGAGTTCTTC

J: TRBJ1-2
size: -
V: TRBV30
D: TRBD1
CDR3: CAWGTGSGGYTF
DNA: TGTGCCTGGGGGACAGGGTCGGGGGGCTACACCTTC

J: TRBJ1-4
size: few
V: TRBV10-3
D: TRBD1
CDR3: CATARGTGDEKLFF
DNA: TGTGCCACAGCCCGCGGGACAGGGGATGAAAAACTGTTTTTT